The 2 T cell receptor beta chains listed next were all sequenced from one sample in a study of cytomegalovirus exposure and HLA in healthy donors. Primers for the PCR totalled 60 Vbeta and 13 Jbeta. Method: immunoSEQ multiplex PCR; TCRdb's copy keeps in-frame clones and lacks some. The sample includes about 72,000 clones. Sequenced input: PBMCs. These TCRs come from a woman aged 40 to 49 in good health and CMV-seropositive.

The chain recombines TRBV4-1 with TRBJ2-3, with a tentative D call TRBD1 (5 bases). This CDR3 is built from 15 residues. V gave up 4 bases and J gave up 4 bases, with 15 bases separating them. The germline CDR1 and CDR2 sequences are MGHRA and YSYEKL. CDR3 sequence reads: CASSLYSGIPDTQYF. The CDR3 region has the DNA TGCGCCAGCAGCCTATACTCAGGGATCCCAGATACGCAGTATTTT.

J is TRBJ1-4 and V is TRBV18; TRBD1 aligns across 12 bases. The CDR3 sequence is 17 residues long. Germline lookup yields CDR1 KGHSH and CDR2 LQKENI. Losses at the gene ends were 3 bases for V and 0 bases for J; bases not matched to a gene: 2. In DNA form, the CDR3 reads TGTGCCAGCTCACCGGGACAGGGGGCTTCAACTAATGAAAAACTGTTTTTT. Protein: CASSPGQGASTNEKLFF.